Listed below are T cell receptor beta chains from one sample, sequenced in a study of identifying expanded T cells in peripheral blood. Clones were sequenced by immunoSEQ multiplex PCR, and TCRdb holds only the in-frame ones, with some missing. Found here are under 150,000 clones, around four fifths of them singletons; the top ten hold less than 4%. Sequenced input: blood. Receptors originate from a person aged 18 to 75 in good health. Each CDR3 is given with its conserved first and last residue. A D gene is named only where the DNA matches it firmly.

>NA|TRBV30|TRBJ1-5
TGTGCCTGGAGTGTATCAGGGACCCAGCCCCAGCATTTT
CAWSVSGTQPQHF
>NA|TRBV7-6|TRBJ2-7
TGTGCCAGCAGCCCGGACTCGACCTACGAGCAGTACTTC
CASSPDSTYEQYF
>NA|TRBV11-2|TRBJ2-2
TGTGCCAGCAGCTTCCTCCGACAAGGGGATGTCACCGGGGAGCTGTTTTTT
CASSFLRQGDVTGELFF
>NA|TRBV6-1|TRBJ2-1
TGTGCCAGCAACAACCAGGAAAGCTCCTACAATGAGCAGTTCTTC
CASNNQESSYNEQFF
>NA|TRBV6-5|TRBJ1-6
TGTGCCAGCAGTGACTTCTCCAGGGCCGGGACCCTCCACTTT
CASSDFSRAGTLHF
>NA|TRBV28|TRBJ1-1
TGTGCCAGCAGTTTACAGGGGACGTTGCAGGGCACTGAAGCTTTCTTT
CASSLQGTLQGTEAFF
>NA|TRBV13|TRBJ2-7
TGTGCCAGCAGCCCCCACCCTCGGAGTTTGGTCGAGCAGTACTTC
CASSPHPRSLVEQYF
>NA|TRBV7-2|TRBJ2-3
TGTGCCAGCAGCCCCAGGACAGGCACAGATACGCAGTATTTT
CASSPRTGTDTQYF
>NA|TRBV7-2|TRBJ1-2
TGTGCCAGCAGCTTCGGGGGTGGGGATGGCTACACCTTC
CASSFGGGDGYTF
>NA|TRBV5-6|TRBJ1-1
TGTGCCAGCAGCATGAGCCCCAGGATCACTGAAGCTTTCTTT
CASSMSPRITEAFF
>NA|TRBV9|TRBJ2-3
TGTGCCAGCAGCGTAGCGGGTACAGATACGCAGTATTTT
CASSVAGTDTQYF
>NA|TRBV7-8|TRBJ1-1
TGTGCCAGCAGCTTACTTGCGGGGCGAGTAGGGAACACTGAAGCTTTCTTT
CASSLLAGRVGNTEAFF
>NA|TRBV9|TRBJ2-5
TGTGCCAGCACCGTCTTTGGGGGGGCGCAAGAGACCCAGTACTTC
CASTVFGGAQETQYF
>NA|TRBV14|TRBJ1-2
TGTGCCAGCAGCCAAGTCTACGGCCCTATTGGCTACACCTTC
CASSQVYGPIGYTF
>NA|TRBV19|TRBJ1-5
TGTGCCAGTAGTATACAGCCCTATCAGCCCCAGCATTTT
CASSIQPYQPQHF
>NA|TRBV4-1|TRBJ1-5
TGCGCCAGCAGCCAGATACAGGACAATCAGCCCCAGCATTTT
CASSQIQDNQPQHF